Sequencing of this TCR beta chain was carried out in a study of persistence of HIV-infected CD4 T cells. Study outcomes and limitations: Proviral oligoclonality tracked with TCR oligoclonality within the same sorted cells.

The libraries were made with immunoSEQ version 4 in survey mode. The assay was immunoSEQ multiplex PCR, and TCRdb's table has in-frame clones only and misses some. The top ten hold around 0.47% of the sample, which has around 40,000 clones, about 85% seen once. Cells were stimulated nonspecifically with anti-CD3/anti-CD28 magnetic beads. Sorting of responding CD4+ T cells relied on upregulated CD40 ligand together with CD69. CD4+ T cell counts exceeded 400 cells/uL; CMV serology was positive. An 18-hour stimulation of CD8-depleted PBMCs used anti-CD28/CD49d costimulation, CD40-blocking antibody and enfuvirtide. The trim removed 10 bases at V and 8 bases at J, leaving 7 bases unmatched. CDR1 and CDR2 (germline): LNHDA, SQIVND (reference sequence). CDR3 size: 11 residues. A word on this clone: Its antigen is undetermined.

Sequences were derived from CD4+ T cells sorted from PBMCs after 18-hour stimulation, sampled from a patient who received antiretroviral therapy. The chain has TRBV19 and TRBJ1-2; TRBD1 aligns across 7 bases. The TCR sequence derives from an adult woman with HIV who was CMV-seropositive. The DNA for the CDR3 is TGTGCCACAGGACAGGCTCTAGGCTACACCTTC. This gives the protein CATGQALGYTF.